Detailed here is one T cell receptor beta chain. This sample is drawn from a study of cytomegalovirus exposure and HLA in healthy donors. It was with 60 Vbeta and 13 Jbeta primers that the PCR ran. Only in-frame clones appear in the TCRdb table, and some are missing; sequencing was by immunoSEQ multiplex PCR. The data show approximately 210,000 clones, around 75% seen once. V lost 3 bases, J lost 8 bases, and 17 bases lay in between. CDR3 size: 15 residues. From germline, CDR1 is SGHRS and CDR2 YFSETQ. The sample was PBMCs. This sequence was found in a woman between 45 and 65 years old in good health and CMV-seronegative. The V gene is TRBV5-1, the J gene TRBJ1-4, with a weak D call TRBD1 (5 bases). The CDR3 nucleotides are TGCGCCAGCAGCTCCCAGGGTAACGATGCCGAAAAACTGTTTTTT. As protein: CASSSQGNDAEKLFF. Looking up the rest from reference TRBV5-1 and TRBJ1-4 gives the full variable domain: KAGVTQTPRYLIKTRGQQVTLSCSPISGHRSVSWYQQTPGQGLQFLFEYFSETQRNKGNFPGRFSGRQFSNSRSEMNVSTLELGDSALYLCASSSQGNDAEKLFFGSGTQLSVL.